This T cell receptor beta chain is from a study of T-cell memory formation after mild COVID-19. Findings and caveats of the study: Pre-infection memory held some responding clones, suggesting pre-existing cross-reactive T cells responded.

This clonotype rates as medium-sized. Antigen specificity is unknown. The CDR3 loop spans 16 amino acids. In germline, CDR1 is LGHNA, CDR2 YNFKEQ. V trimming: 0 bases; J trimming: 2 bases; junction bases outside the gene matches: 0. MiXCR was run by TCRdb on the 5' RACE reads, yielding one entry per CDR3 protein. Seen here are 34,000 or so distinct CDR3 sequences, under 8% observed once, and the top ten hold less than 30%. This receptor was obtained from a young man who had mild COVID-19 (a few samples of this study predate the infection). Cell type and time point are not known. Sequencing input: PBMCs or a T cell subset sorted from them (not recorded which). The V call is TRBV4-2, the J call TRBJ2-6, with TRBD2 matching over 8 bases. This chain's CDR3 is CASSQEAGAGANVLTF. The CDR3 DNA reads as TGTGCCAGCAGCCAAGAAGCGGGGGCTGGGGCCAACGTCCTGACTTTC.